Listed below are T cell receptor beta chains from one sample, sequenced in a study of blood T cell repertoires in COVID-19. Assay: immunoSEQ multiplex PCR; the TCRdb copy retains only in-frame clones and omits some. The data contain 300,000 to 500,000 clones, approximately 85% of them singletons. The sequenced material came from PBMCs or T cells enriched from blood (not recorded which). Receptor source: a woman aged 40 to 50 with acute COVID-19. Each CDR3 is given with its conserved first and last residue. D genes are given only for firm matches.

>.|TRBV14
CASSRRVGTGELFF
>TRBD2|TRBV9
CASSVASGGSGDTQYF
>TRBD1|TRBV5-1
CASTGNRGRGEKLFF
>TRBD1|TRBV5-1
CASSFGQGTDTQYF
>TRBD1|TRBV27
CASSLSGQGGAGELFF
>.|TRBV6-5
CASSRGLVLGNTIYF
>TRBD1|TRBV5-1
CASSLLGQRVNYGYTF
>TRBD2|TRBV4-1
CASQEGRANTGELFF
>TRBD1|TRBV19
CASRDRGSYEQYF
>.|TRBV20-1
CSAYVRTEAFF
>.|TRBV18
CASSPPAGGQDTQYF
>.|TRBV2
CASSEVSQETQYF
>TRBD1|TRBV7-9
CASSRDRASTDTQYF
>TRBD2|TRBV29-1
CSVAGERGTNTGELFF
>.|TRBV29-1
CSVARVDEAFF
>.|TRBV6-6
CASSPQASYEQYF
>.|TRBV2
CASSEAVHEEIFF
>TRBD1|TRBV5-4
CASSSTGTGPHEQYF
>.|TRBV3-1/TRBV3-2
CASSPVRAGGTGELFF
>.|TRBV7-6
CASSLAGGSGNEQFF
>.|TRBV18
CASSPLGPTPEGTDTQYF
>TRBD1|TRBV30
CAWSLGQNGQPQHF
>.|TRBV9
CASSATGHGELFF